The next 16 T cell receptor beta chains were all read from a single sample in a study of blood T cells in healthy people across ages. A second PCR of about 6 to 12 cycles used a sample-barcoded 5' primer and a J-beta primer mix. One entry per CDR3 protein results from TCRdb running MiXCR on the 5' RACE reads. The sample shows approximately 900,000 distinct CDR3 sequences, roughly 29% of them seen only once. The same specimen was also included in a second study, on T cells of mothers and their children.

Sequencing used blood. These receptor sequences come from a woman between 35 and 50 years old in good health.

DNA for the CDR3: TGTGCCAGCAGTCTAGGCCGGGGACTAGCGGGGGTTACAGATACGCAGTATTTT. Its protein is CASSLGRGLAGVTDTQYF. The chain recombines TRBV27 with TRBJ2-3; 14 nucleotides align to TRBD2. This CDR3 region has 18 residues. V was pared by 5 bases and J by 3 bases, with 10 bases of the junction left unmatched. Germline V gene sequence: CDR1 MNHEY, CDR2 SMNVEV (reference sequence).

This clonotype has more than one count but fewer than ten. The rearrangement links TRBV20-1 to TRBJ1-5, with 8 bases fitting TRBD1. The germline CDR1 and CDR2 sequences are DFQATT and SNEGSKA (reference sequence). CDR3 length equals 18 residues. With 5 bases clipped from V and 0 bases from J, the junction kept 15 bases outside the gene matches. CDR3 nucleotides: TGCAGTGCTTGGACAGGGTATGGCGGTGGATATAGCAATCAGCCCCAGCATTTT. Residues: CSAWTGYGGGYSNQPQHF.

In its sample, this clonotype was seen a few times. The V and J genes are TRBV28 and TRBJ2-7; 9 nucleotides agree with TRBD2. The germline gives CDR1 MDHEN, CDR2 SYDVKM. J was trimmed by 3 bases and V by 2 bases; bases with no gene match: 5. The CDR3 extends over 15 amino acids. CDR3 sequence (DNA): TGTGCCAGCAGTTTAATAGCGGGGGCCTTCTACGAGCAGTACTTC. It codes for CASSLIAGAFYEQYF. Supplemented by reference TRBV28 and TRBJ2-7, the full variable domain reads DVKVTQSSRYLVKRTGEKVFLECVQDMDHENMFWYRQDPGLGLRLIYFSYDVKMKEKGDIPEGYSVSREKKERFSLILESASTNQTSMYLCASSLIAGAFYEQYFGPGTRLTVT.

The genes are TRBV5-1 and TRBJ2-7, with D possibly being TRBD1 (6 bases). This CDR3 has 15 residues. The germline gives CDR1 SGHRS, CDR2 YFSETQ. The germline V and J ends were trimmed by 2 bases and 1 base, with 13 bases remaining between them. The CDR3 DNA follows: TGCGCCAGCAGCTTCACCGACAGGACATCCTACGAGCAGTACTTC. This codes for CASSFTDRTSYEQYF.

In nucleotides, the CDR3 is TGCAGTGCTGGAGGCCAGCCCCTGCACCCAGATACGCAGTATTTT. The encoded protein is CSAGGQPLHPDTQYF. V and J are TRBV20-1 and TRBJ2-3, with D tentatively TRBD2 (5 bases). Germline values: CDR1 DFQATT, CDR2 SNEGSKA (reference sequence). The CDR3 is 15 amino acids. Trimming removed 5 bases at V and 4 bases at J, with 19 bases between.

V usage is TRBV4-3 and J usage is TRBJ2-1, with 7 bases matching TRBD1. Germline V gene lookup returns CDR1 LGHNA and CDR2 YSLEER. The CDR3 is made up of 15 amino acids. V lost 5 bases, J lost 3 bases, and 7 bases stayed unmatched. CDR3 protein: CASSRGLGNYNEQFF. Written as DNA, the CDR3 is TGCGCCAGCAGCAGGGGGCTGGGGAACTACAATGAGCAGTTCTTC.

The chain couples TRBV7-2 to TRBJ2-7; D might be TRBD1 (6 bases). Germline values: CDR1 SGHTA, CDR2 FQGNSA. Trimming removed 4 bases from V and 2 bases from J, with 12 bases in between. This CDR3 contains 14 residues. The CDR3 loop reads CASSWSRGPYEQYF. DNA of the CDR3: TGTGCCAGCAGCTGGAGCAGGGGTCCCTACGAGCAGTACTTC.

This clonotype showed up just a few times. The chain carries TRBV24-1 and TRBJ1-2; TRBD1 agrees at 9 bases. Per germline, CDR1 KGHDR and CDR2 SFDVKD. The CDR3 sequence is 17 residues long. Trimming at V came to 4 bases and at J to 9 bases, leaving 17 bases not matched to a gene. CDR3 nucleotides: TGTGCCACCAGTGAGACGAGGGCGGGCACAGGGGGCTTGCGCTACACCTTC. Translated, it gives CATSETRAGTGGLRYTF.

Points on this clonotype: At one of its ends the junction is not consistent with the germline gene, which may arise from a read error. The chain recombines TRBV15 with TRBJ2-3, with D maybe TRBD1 (5 bases). Germline V gene lookup returns CDR1 LNHNV and CDR2 YYDKDF (reference sequence). The CDR3 runs 15 residues. The CDR3: CATSSPAGSTGTQYF. CDR3 bases: TGTGCCACCAGCAGCCCAGCCGGTAGCACAGGTACGCAGTATTTT.

V usage is TRBV20-1 and J usage is TRBJ2-2; 7 positions match TRBD1. CDR1 DFQATT and CDR2 SNEGSKA come from the germline V gene (reference sequence). This CDR3 is built from 14 residues. J gave up 1 base and V 5 bases, and 4 bases lay outside the gene matches. The CDR3 sequence: CSARGTENTGELFF. CDR3 DNA sequence: TGCAGTGCTCGAGGGACAGAGAACACCGGGGAGCTGTTTTTT.

This clonotype was seen ten or more times. The CDR3 spells CSADPGTEESYEQYF. CDR3 bases: TGCAGTGCGGACCCCGGGACAGAGGAGTCCTACGAGCAGTACTTC. The V and J genes are TRBV20-1 and TRBJ2-7, with TRBD1 identical over 7 bases. The CDR3 covers 15 residues. Germline CDR1 is DFQATT and CDR2 is SNEGSKA (reference sequence). The V and J ends lost 6 bases and 1 base, in that order; junction bases with no gene match: 12.

This chain connects TRBV20-1 to TRBJ2-2; possibly TRBD2 for D (5 bases). This CDR3 is 13 amino acids long. V was trimmed by 3 bases and J by 8 bases, leaving 13 bases between them. Germline CDR1 is DFQATT and CDR2 is SNEGSKA (reference sequence). The CDR3 nucleotides read TGCAGTGCTAGCCGGACTTTAACAGGGGAGCTGTTTTTT. Residues: CSASRTLTGELFF.

V usage is TRBV7-2 and J usage is TRBJ2-1, with 12 bases matching TRBD2. The CDR3 loop spans 15 amino acids. V gave up 2 bases and J gave up 7 bases; unmatched junction bases: 3. Germline V gene lookup returns CDR1 SGHTA and CDR2 FQGNSA. The CDR3: CASSLTLAGGNEQFF. The CDR3 DNA reads TGTGCCAGCAGCTTAACACTAGCGGGGGGAAATGAGCAGTTCTTC.

This clonotype has a count of ten or more. The chain has TRBV28 and TRBJ1-2, with D tentatively TRBD1 (5 bases). The CDR3 has 13 residues. Deletions cut 4 bases from V and 4 bases from J, with 10 bases between. In germline, CDR1 is MDHEN, CDR2 SYDVKM. This chain's CDR3 is CASSSGQRYGYTF. CDR3 DNA sequence: TGTGCCAGCAGTTCAGGGCAACGCTATGGCTACACCTTC.

The genes are TRBV15 and TRBJ2-3; D is uncertain. This CDR3 has 15 residues. Trimming left V 3 bases short and J 0 bases short, with 10 bases between. CDR1 and CDR2 (germline): LNHNV, YYDKDF (reference sequence). CDR3 residues: CATSRDATSTDTQYF. CDR3 nucleotides: TGTGCCACCAGCAGGGACGCCACTAGCACAGATACGCAGTATTTT.

Many counts were recorded for this clonotype. V and J are TRBV28 and TRBJ2-1, with 9 positions matching TRBD1. The CDR3 contains 16 residues. Germline CDR1 reads MDHEN; CDR2 reads SYDVKM. V shed 5 bases and J 5 bases; nucleotides not matched to a gene: 10. The CDR3 region has the DNA TGTGCCAGCAGTCTGGCCGGGACAGGGATAAACAATGAGCAGTTCTTC. Its protein product is CASSLAGTGINNEQFF.